This TCR beta chain is from a study of regulatory T cells in long-lasting Graves disease. The study, taken as a whole, reports: Among persistent patients, a larger number of public clonotypes were shared (around 2,700) than among newly diagnosed patients (around 980).

Arm-PCR of CDR3 regions and iRepertoire HTBI primers were used to build TCR beta libraries. TCRdb analysed the multiplex PCR reads with MiXCR anew, one entry per CDR3 protein. The sample has just over 600,000 distinct CDR3 sequences, around 17% seen once; the top ten hold approximately 20%. This clonotype was observed many times. What it binds is unknown. The time point denotes: newly diagnosed GD, antithyroid drugs for less than 3 months. The TCR library was made from RNA extracted from PBMCs. The V and J ends lost 5 bases and 4 bases respectively, with 5 bases between them. This CDR3 is 11 amino acids long. Germline CDR1 and CDR2: SGHTA and FQGNSA. These data also formed part of another study, on T cells in Graves' hyperthyroidism and ophthalmopathy. That paper notes: Clinical symptoms, serum thyroxine and TRAb, thyroid ultrasound and orbital computed tomography together formed the diagnostic basis.

This chain links TRBV7-2 with TRBJ2-5; D is undetermined. The source is a woman aged 30 to 39 with Graves disease. Sequences were derived from peripheral blood mononuclear cells (PBMCs), sampled at new diagnosis, from a patient treated with antithyroid drugs. The CDR3 here is CASSPIETQYF. The CDR3 bases are TGTGCCAGCAGCCCGATAGAGACCCAGTACTTC.